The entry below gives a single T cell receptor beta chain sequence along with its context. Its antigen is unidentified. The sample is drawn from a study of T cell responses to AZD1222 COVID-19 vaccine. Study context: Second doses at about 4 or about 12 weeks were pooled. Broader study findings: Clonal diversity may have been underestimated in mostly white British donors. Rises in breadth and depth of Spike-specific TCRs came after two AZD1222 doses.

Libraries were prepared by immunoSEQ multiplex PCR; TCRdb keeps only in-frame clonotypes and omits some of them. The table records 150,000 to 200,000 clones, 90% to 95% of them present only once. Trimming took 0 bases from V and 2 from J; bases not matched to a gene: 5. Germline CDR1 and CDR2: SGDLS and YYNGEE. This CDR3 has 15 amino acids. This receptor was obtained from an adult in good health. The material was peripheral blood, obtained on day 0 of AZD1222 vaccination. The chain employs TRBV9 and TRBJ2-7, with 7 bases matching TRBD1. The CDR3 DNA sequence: TGTGCCAGCAGCGTAGCTTCCGGGACAGCCTACGAGCAGTACTTC. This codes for CASSVASGTAYEQYF.